The 17 T cell receptor beta chains presented below share a single source sample, sequenced in a study of glioma-infiltrating T cells after dendritic cell vaccination. TCRdb's copy holds only in-frame clones and misses some; the assay was immunoSEQ multiplex PCR. The sample yields more than 95,000 clones, roughly 79% seen once. This specimen consisted of blood, obtained before dendritic cell vaccination. All receptors come from a human donor with glioblastoma.

The rearrangement joins TRBV5-4 to TRBJ1-2, with D tentatively TRBD1 (5 bases). This CDR3 is 16 amino acids long. Per the germline V gene, CDR1 is SGHNT and CDR2 is YYREEE (reference sequence). V lost 0 bases and J 8 bases, leaving 20 bases between the germline ends. The CDR3 region is CASSLAREGEVSGYTF. In DNA, the CDR3 is TGTGCCAGCAGCTTGGCCAGGGAAGGGGAAGTTTCCGGCTACACCTTC.

The CDR3 region is CASSVGGGDTDTQYF. The CDR3 DNA reads as TGTGCCAGCAGCGTAGGCGGGGGGGACACAGATACGCAGTATTTT. The chain links TRBV9 to TRBJ2-3; 9 bases match TRBD2. The length of the CDR3 is 15 residues. V gave up 0 bases and J gave up 2 bases; unmatched junction bases: 1. In germline, CDR1 is SGDLS, CDR2 YYNGEE.

The chain combines TRBV5-1 with TRBJ2-7; TRBD2 aligns across 9 bases. The V and J ends lost 0 bases and 1 base, in that order; junction bases with no gene match: 2. The germline V gene encodes CDR1 SGHRS and CDR2 YFSETQ. The CDR3 consists of 15 residues. The CDR3 DNA sequence: TGCGCCAGCAGCTTGGGCGGGGGGGTATCCTACGAGCAGTACTTC. This encodes CASSLGGGVSYEQYF.

This chain uses TRBV29-1 with TRBJ2-1, with 10 bases lining up with TRBD2. From germline, CDR1 is SQVTM and CDR2 ANQGSEA. V was clipped by 7 bases and J by 8 bases; unmatched bases: 11. CDR3 length: 14 residues. CDR3 sequence reads: CSGRAGGPADEQFF. The CDR3 region has the DNA TGCAGCGGGAGAGCGGGGGGGCCAGCAGATGAGCAGTTCTTC.

The rearrangement uses TRBV7-2 and TRBJ1-2; 7 bases agree with TRBD1. The length of the CDR3 is 13 residues. Germline V gene data show CDR1 as SGHTA and CDR2 as FQGNSA. The V segment lost 5 bases and the J segment 12 bases; nucleotides outside the gene matches: 12. CDR3 DNA: TGTGCCAGCAGCGTTACAGGGGCGGTCGGCAACACCTTC. It translates to CASSVTGAVGNTF.

This chain connects TRBV15 to TRBJ1-4; tentatively, D is TRBD1 (5 bases). CDR3 length: 13 amino acids. Germline lookup yields CDR1 LNHNV and CDR2 YYDKDF (reference sequence). Trimming took 0 bases from V and 8 from J, leaving 7 bases between them. CDR3 sequence (DNA): TGTGCCACCAGCAGAGATCAGGGAGAAAAACTGTTTTTT. This gives the protein CATSRDQGEKLFF.

This clone was seen only a few times. V is TRBV19 and J is TRBJ2-7, with 7 bases that match TRBD2. The CDR3 runs to 15 residues. CDR1 LNHDA and CDR2 SQIVND come from the germline V gene (reference sequence). Trimming removed 1 base from V and 0 bases from J; junction bases left unmatched: 3. The CDR3 region has the DNA TGTGCCAGTAGTATAGTGGGGGGGGGCTCCTACGAGCAGTACTTC. Residues: CASSIVGGGSYEQYF.

The chain combines TRBV9 with TRBJ1-2; no definite D call. Germline-derived CDR1 and CDR2 are SGDLS and YYNGEE. The V end was cut by 3 bases, the J end by 8 bases, with 14 bases between. This CDR3 region has 13 residues. The CDR3 loop is CASSAPFGGGYTF. DNA of the CDR3: TGTGCCAGCAGCGCCCCATTCGGCGGGGGCTACACCTTC. Combining the CDR3 with reference TRBV9 and TRBJ1-2 gives the whole variable domain DSGVTQTPKHLITATGQRVTLRCSPRSGDLSVYWYQQSLDQGLQFLIQYYNGEERAKGNILERFSAQQFPDLHSELNLSSLELGDSALYFCASSAPFGGGYTFGSGTRLTVV.

The V and J genes are TRBV4-1 and TRBJ2-2; 8 nucleotides align to TRBD2. V shed 2 bases, J shed 4 bases, and the junction held 6 bases outside the gene matches. The length of the CDR3 is 16 residues. CDR1 is MGHRA, CDR2 YSYEKL, per germline. CDR3 region: CASSQPPGGGTGELFF. DNA of the CDR3: TGCGCCAGCAGCCAACCCCCCGGGGGGGGCACCGGGGAGCTGTTTTTT.

The rearrangement joins TRBV6-1 to TRBJ2-5; 7 bases map to TRBD2. The CDR3 runs to 12 residues. The germline CDR1 and CDR2 sequences are MNHNS and SASEGT. V was clipped by 5 bases and J by 5 bases; unmatched bases: 2. The CDR3 coding sequence is TGTGCCAGCAGTCGGGAGGAGGAGACCCAGTACTTC. It yields the protein CASSREEETQYF.

The chain uses TRBV5-4 and TRBJ2-2; TRBD2 matches at 7 bases. Germline CDR1 is SGHNT and CDR2 is YYREEE (reference sequence). V gave up 4 bases and J gave up 0 bases; unmatched junction bases: 6. The CDR3 consists of 16 residues. DNA of the CDR3: TGTGCCAGCAGCCTGGACCGGGGGGCGAACACCGGGGAGCTGTTTTTT. Translation gives CASSLDRGANTGELFF.

V gene TRBV7-3 combines with J gene TRBJ2-3, with TRBD2 matching 11 bases. Unmatched junction bases numbered 5, after V lost 2 bases and J lost 4 bases. The CDR3 runs 16 residues. Germline V CDR1 and CDR2: SGHTA, FQGTGA. DNA of the CDR3: TGTGCCAGCAGCTTATTTAGCGGGGGGGTTCCAGATACGCAGTATTTT. As protein: CASSLFSGGVPDTQYF.

This clone has only one observation. The chain employs TRBV30 and TRBJ1-5, with a possible D match to TRBD1 (6 bases). The germline V gene has CDR1 GTSNPN and CDR2 SVGIG (reference sequence). This CDR3 spans 13 amino acids. Trimming shortened V by 0 bases and J by 8 bases, and 11 bases separated the two germline ends. The CDR3 DNA is TGTGCCTGGAGTGTGGGGGGGCTTGAGCCCCAGCATTTT. This encodes CAWSVGGLEPQHF. The full variable domain, its missing parts supplied by reference TRBV30 and TRBJ1-5, is SQTIHQWPATLVQPVGSPLSLECTVEGTSNPNLYWYRQAAGRGLQLLFYSVGIGQISSEVPQNLSASRPQDRQFILSSKKLLLSDSGFYLCAWSVGGLEPQHFGDGTRLSIL.

The rearrangement joins TRBV11-1 to TRBJ1-1; D unresolved. Germline V gene sequence: CDR1 SGHAT, CDR2 FQDESV (reference sequence). The V and J ends lost 4 bases and 10 bases respectively, with 13 bases between them. The CDR3 consists of 12 residues. The CDR3, as DNA: TGTGCCAGCAGCTCCCACCTGGAGGGAGCTTTCTTT. Translated, it gives CASSSHLEGAFF.

A few counts support this clone. This chain links TRBV6-1 with TRBJ1-4; a weak D match, TRBD1 (5 bases). This CDR3 spans 15 amino acids. V lost 4 bases and J lost 8, with 17 bases in between. From germline, CDR1 is MNHNS and CDR2 SASEGT. The CDR3 DNA reads as TGTGCCAGCAGTGCGGCCAGGGAGGGGATGGAAAAACTGTTTTTT. It encodes CASSAAREGMEKLFF.

The chain links TRBV19 to TRBJ1-4, with TRBD1 matching over 7 bases. The length of the CDR3 is 16 residues. CDR1 LNHDA and CDR2 SQIVND come from the germline V gene (reference sequence). Unmatched junction bases numbered 10, after V lost 1 base and J lost 8 bases. In nucleotides, the CDR3 is TGTGCCAGTAGTATAGCATGGGACAGATCGGGAGAAAAACTGTTTTTT. The encoded protein is CASSIAWDRSGEKLFF.

The chain couples TRBV29-1 to TRBJ1-2; the D gene is possibly TRBD1 (5 bases). The CDR3 is 12 amino acids. Deletions cut 1 base from V and 7 bases from J, with 10 bases between. CDR1 and CDR2 (germline): SQVTM, ANQGSEA. The CDR3 sequence is CSVEGRQRGYTF. The DNA of the CDR3 is TGCAGCGTTGAAGGTCGACAGCGTGGCTACACCTTC.